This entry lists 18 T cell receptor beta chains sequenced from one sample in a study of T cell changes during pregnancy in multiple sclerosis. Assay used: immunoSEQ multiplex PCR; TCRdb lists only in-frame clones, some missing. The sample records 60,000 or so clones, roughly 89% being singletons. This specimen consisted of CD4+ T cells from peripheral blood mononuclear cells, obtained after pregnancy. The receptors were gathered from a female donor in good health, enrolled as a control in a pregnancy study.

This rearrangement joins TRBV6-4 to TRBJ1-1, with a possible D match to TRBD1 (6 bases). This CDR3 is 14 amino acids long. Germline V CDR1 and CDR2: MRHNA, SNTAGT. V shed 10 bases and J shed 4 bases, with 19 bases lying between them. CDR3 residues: CAISGAGGGTEAFF. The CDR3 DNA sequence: TGTGCCATATCAGGGGCGGGAGGCGGCACTGAAGCTTTCTTT.

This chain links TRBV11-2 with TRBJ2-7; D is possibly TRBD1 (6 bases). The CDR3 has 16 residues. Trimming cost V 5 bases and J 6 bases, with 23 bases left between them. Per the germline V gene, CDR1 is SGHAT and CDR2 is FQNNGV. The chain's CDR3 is CASSLLNVQGSSEQYF. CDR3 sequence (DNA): TGTGCCAGCAGCCTCTTGAATGTGCAGGGGAGTTCCGAGCAGTACTTC.

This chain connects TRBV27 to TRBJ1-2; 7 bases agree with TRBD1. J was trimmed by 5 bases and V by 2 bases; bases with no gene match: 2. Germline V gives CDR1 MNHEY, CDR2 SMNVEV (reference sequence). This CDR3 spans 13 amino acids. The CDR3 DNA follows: TGTGCCAGCAGTTTAGCGGGACAGTATGGCTACACCTTC. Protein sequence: CASSLAGQYGYTF.

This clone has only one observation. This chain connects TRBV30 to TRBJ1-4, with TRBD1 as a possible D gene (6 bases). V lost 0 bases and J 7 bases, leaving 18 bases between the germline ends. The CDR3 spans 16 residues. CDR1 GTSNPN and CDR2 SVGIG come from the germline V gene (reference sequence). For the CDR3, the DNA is TGTGCCTGGAGTGTACGACTGGGGGCGGGAGGTGAAAAACTGTTTTTT. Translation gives CAWSVRLGAGGEKLFF.

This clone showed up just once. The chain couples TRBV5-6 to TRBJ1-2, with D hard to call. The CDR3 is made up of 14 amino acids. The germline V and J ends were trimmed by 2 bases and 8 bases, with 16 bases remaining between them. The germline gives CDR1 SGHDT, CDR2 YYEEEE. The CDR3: CASSFVAPRWGYTF. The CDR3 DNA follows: TGTGCCAGCAGCTTCGTGGCCCCGAGGTGGGGCTACACCTTC.

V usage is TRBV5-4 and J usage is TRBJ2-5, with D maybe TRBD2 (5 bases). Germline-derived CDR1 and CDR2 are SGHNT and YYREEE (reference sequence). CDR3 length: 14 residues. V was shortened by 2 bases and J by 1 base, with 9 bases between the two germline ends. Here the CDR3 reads CASSFDYSQETQYF. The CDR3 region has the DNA TGTGCCAGCAGCTTTGACTACAGCCAAGAGACCCAGTACTTC.

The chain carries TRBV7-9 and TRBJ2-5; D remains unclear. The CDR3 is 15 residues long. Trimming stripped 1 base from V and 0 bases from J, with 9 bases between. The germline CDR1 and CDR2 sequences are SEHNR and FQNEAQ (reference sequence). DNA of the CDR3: TGTGCCAGCAGCTTAGAACCGGGTCACCAAGAGACCCAGTACTTC. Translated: CASSLEPGHQETQYF.

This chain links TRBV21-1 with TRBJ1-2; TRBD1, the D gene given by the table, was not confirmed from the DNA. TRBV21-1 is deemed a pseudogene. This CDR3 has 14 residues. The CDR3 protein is CASSKVQQDYGYTF. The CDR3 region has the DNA TGTGCCAGCAGCAAGGTCCAACAGGATTATGGCTACACCTTC.

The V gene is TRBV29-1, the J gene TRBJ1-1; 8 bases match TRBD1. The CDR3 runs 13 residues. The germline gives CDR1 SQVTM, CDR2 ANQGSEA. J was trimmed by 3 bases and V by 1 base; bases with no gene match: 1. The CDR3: CSVEGTGYTEAFF. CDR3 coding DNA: TGCAGCGTTGAAGGGACAGGGTACACTGAAGCTTTCTTT. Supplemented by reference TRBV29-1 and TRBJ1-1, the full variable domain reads SAVISQKPSRDICQRGTSLTIQCQVDSQVTMMFWYRQQPGQSLTLIATANQGSEATYESGFVIDKFPISRPNLTFSTLTVSNMSPEDSSIYLCSVEGTGYTEAFFGQGTRLTVV.

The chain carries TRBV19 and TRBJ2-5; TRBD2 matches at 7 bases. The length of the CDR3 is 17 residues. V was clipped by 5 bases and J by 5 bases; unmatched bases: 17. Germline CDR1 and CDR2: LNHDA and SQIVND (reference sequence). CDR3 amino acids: CASSGSSGTKLVETQYF. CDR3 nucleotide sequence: TGTGCCAGTAGTGGATCGTCCGGGACTAAACTAGTCGAGACCCAGTACTTC.

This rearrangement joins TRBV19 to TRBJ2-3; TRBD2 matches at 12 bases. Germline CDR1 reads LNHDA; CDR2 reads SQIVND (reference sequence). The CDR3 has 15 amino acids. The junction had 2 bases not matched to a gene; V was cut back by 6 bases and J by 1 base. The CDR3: CASRRTSGGTDTQYF. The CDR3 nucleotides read TGTGCCAGTAGGCGGACTAGCGGGGGCACAGATACGCAGTATTTT. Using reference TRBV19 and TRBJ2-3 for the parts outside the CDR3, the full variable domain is DGGITQSPKYLFRKEGQNVTLSCEQNLNHDAMYWYRQDPGQGLRLIYYSQIVNDFQKGDIAEGYSVSREKKESFPLTVTSAQKNPTAFYLCASRRTSGGTDTQYFGPGTRLTVL.

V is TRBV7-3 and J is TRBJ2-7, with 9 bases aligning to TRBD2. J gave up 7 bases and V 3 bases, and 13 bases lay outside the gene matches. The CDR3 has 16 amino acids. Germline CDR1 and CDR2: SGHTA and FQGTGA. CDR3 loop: CASSFGTGGGAREQYF. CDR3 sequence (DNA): TGTGCCAGCAGCTTTGGTACCGGCGGGGGGGCGCGAGAGCAGTACTTC. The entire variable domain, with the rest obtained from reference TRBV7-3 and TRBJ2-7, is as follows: GAGVSQTPSNKVTEKGKYVELRCDPISGHTALYWYRQSLGQGPEFLIYFQGTGAADDSGLPNDRFFAVRPEGSVSTLKIQRTERGDSAVYLCASSFGTGGGAREQYFGPGTRLTVT.

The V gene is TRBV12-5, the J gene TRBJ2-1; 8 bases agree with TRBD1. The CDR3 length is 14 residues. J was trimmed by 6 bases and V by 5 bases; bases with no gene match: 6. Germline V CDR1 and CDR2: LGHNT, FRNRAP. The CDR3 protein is CASGPRTGSNEQFF. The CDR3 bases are TGTGCTAGTGGTCCCCGGACAGGGAGCAATGAGCAGTTCTTC.

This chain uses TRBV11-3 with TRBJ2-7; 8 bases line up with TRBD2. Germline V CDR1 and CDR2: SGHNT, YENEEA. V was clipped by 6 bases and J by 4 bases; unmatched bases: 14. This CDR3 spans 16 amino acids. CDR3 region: CASSRGGGPGFYEQYF. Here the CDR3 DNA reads TGTGCCAGCAGTCGGGGGGGTGGCCCGGGATTTTACGAGCAGTACTTC.

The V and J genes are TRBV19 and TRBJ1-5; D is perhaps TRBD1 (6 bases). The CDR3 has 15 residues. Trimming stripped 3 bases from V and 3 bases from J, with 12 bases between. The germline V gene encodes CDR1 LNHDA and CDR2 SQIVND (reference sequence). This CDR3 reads CASSMTGLFNQPQHF. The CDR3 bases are TGTGCCAGTAGTATGACAGGCCTATTCAATCAGCCCCAGCATTTT.

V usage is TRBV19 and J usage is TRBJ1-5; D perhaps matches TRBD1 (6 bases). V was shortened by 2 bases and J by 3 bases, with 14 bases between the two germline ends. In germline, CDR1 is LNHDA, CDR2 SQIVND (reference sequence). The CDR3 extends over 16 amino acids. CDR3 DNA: TGTGCCAGTAGTATACCCATGACAGGATTCAATCAGCCCCAGCATTTT. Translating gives CASSIPMTGFNQPQHF. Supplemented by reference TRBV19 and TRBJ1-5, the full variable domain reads DGGITQSPKYLFRKEGQNVTLSCEQNLNHDAMYWYRQDPGQGLRLIYYSQIVNDFQKGDIAEGYSVSREKKESFPLTVTSAQKNPTAFYLCASSIPMTGFNQPQHFGDGTRLSIL.

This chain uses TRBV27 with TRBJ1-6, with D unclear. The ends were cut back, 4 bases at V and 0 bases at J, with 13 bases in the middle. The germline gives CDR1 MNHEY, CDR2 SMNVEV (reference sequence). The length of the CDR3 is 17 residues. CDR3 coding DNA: TGTGCCAGCAGTTGGGGATCCGGGAGCTCCTATAATTCACCCCTCCACTTT. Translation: CASSWGSGSSYNSPLHF.

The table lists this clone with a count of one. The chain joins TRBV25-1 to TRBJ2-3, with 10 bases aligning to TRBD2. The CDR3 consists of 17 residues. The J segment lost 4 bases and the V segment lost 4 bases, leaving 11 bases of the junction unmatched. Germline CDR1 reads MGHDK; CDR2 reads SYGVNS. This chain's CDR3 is CASSGASGGFKADTQYF. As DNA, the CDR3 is TGTGCCAGCAGTGGGGCTAGCGGGGGTTTTAAAGCAGATACGCAGTATTTT.